The 5 T cell receptor beta chains presented below share a single source sample, sequenced in a study of blood T cell repertoires in COVID-19. This table comes from immunoSEQ multiplex PCR, and its TCRdb copy is limited to in-frame clones, with some not included. The data hold roughly 120,000 clones, with around four fifths observed a single time. Material: peripheral blood. Every receptor here comes from a woman aged 60-75 years with acute or convalescent COVID-19.

This chain connects TRBV7-3 to TRBJ2-2, with TRBD2 identical over 7 bases. The germline V gene has CDR1 SGHTA and CDR2 FQGTGA. CDR3 length: 17 residues. V lost 5 bases, J lost 6 bases, and 15 bases stayed unmatched. The CDR3 DNA reads TGTGCCAGCAGCCCTCTACCTGGGACTAAGAGCCCCGGGGAGCTGTTTTTT. This gives the protein CASSPLPGTKSPGELFF.

The V call is TRBV6-5, the J call TRBJ2-4; D gene uncertain. The germline CDR1 and CDR2 sequences are MNHEY and SVGAGI. There are 15 residues in the CDR3. V lost 6 bases and J 0 bases, leaving 12 bases between the germline ends. CDR3 in DNA: TGTGCCAGCAGCTCCCCGGTGGTAGCCAAAAACATTCAGTACTTC. It translates to CASSSPVVAKNIQYF.

The rearrangement uses TRBV19 and TRBJ1-4, with a weak D call TRBD1 (6 bases). Between the trimmed V and J ends, which lost 5 bases and 8 bases, there was a span of 18 bases. The germline V gene has CDR1 LNHDA and CDR2 SQIVND (reference sequence). This CDR3 region has 15 residues. The CDR3: CASSRTRGFGEKLFF. DNA for the CDR3: TGTGCCAGTAGTCGGACCAGGGGCTTCGGGGAAAAACTGTTTTTT.

This rearrangement joins TRBV29-1 to TRBJ1-1; the D gene is possibly TRBD1 (5 bases). Germline CDR1 and CDR2: SQVTM and ANQGSEA. Trimming removed 7 bases at V and 6 bases at J, with 15 bases between. The CDR3 has 12 residues. The DNA for the CDR3 is TGCAGCGCCCTATGGGGGGATGCTGAAGCTTTCTTT. Translating it yields CSALWGDAEAFF.

This chain uses TRBV5-1 with TRBJ1-1; D possibly corresponds to TRBD1 (5 bases). V shed 7 bases and J shed 2 bases, with 27 bases lying between them. The germline V gene encodes CDR1 SGHRS and CDR2 YFSETQ. The CDR3 consists of 18 residues. The CDR3 loop reads CASLSYPTGQGGNTEAFF. As DNA, the CDR3 is TGCGCCAGCCTATCCTACCCGACGGGGCAGGGAGGCAACACTGAAGCTTTCTTT. Full variable domain (outside the CDR3, taken from reference TRBV5-1 and TRBJ1-1): KAGVTQTPRYLIKTRGQQVTLSCSPISGHRSVSWYQQTPGQGLQFLFEYFSETQRNKGNFPGRFSGRQFSNSRSEMNVSTLELGDSALYLCASLSYPTGQGGNTEAFFGQGTRLTVV.